The clone carrying this TCR beta chain showed up just a few times. Its antigen remains unknown. This specimen belongs to a study of vaccination and CD4 T cells after COVID-19. About the research overall: Overlapping spike pools from SARS-CoV-2 and HCoV-NL63, HCoV-OC43 and HCoV-229E served as culture stimuli.

General observations from the study: Post-vaccination reactive clonotypes (median around 40) did not differ significantly from post-infection (fewer than 24).

The study sequenced cultured CD4+ T cell DNA using the Oncomine TCR Beta short-read assay. TCRdb re-derived calls from the PCR reads in MiXCR, one entry per CDR3 protein. The top ten hold 18% of the sample, which has about 12,000 distinct CDR3 sequences, roughly two fifths seen once. As for treatment: roughly 11-day PBMC culture with coronavirus spike peptide pools or control peptides (ViraFEST assay). Researchers reported culturing about 2 million PBMCs per well with approximately 9.6 IU/ml IL-2 and about 9 ug/ml peptide pools. Sequencing used cultured CD4+ T cells from blood. The sequence came from a human donor with COVID-19.

The CDR3 DNA reads as TGCAGTGCTAGAGATCGGTTAGGGGGGGGCAATCAGCCCCAGCATTTT. It specifies CSARDRLGGGNQPQHF. The chain has TRBV20-1 and TRBJ1-5; a weak D match, TRBD1 (6 bases). V dropped 0 bases and J dropped 2 bases, with 14 bases sitting between them. The CDR3 runs to 16 residues. Germline V gene sequence: CDR1 DFQATT, CDR2 SNEGSKA (reference sequence).